This T cell receptor (beta chain) was sequenced during a study of Graves' ophthalmopathy and Graves' hyperthyroidism. Study-wide background: Peripheral blood was collected at initial diagnosis, before any treatment.

With 6 bases removed from V and 0 bases from J, the gap between germline ends came to 16 bases. The germline gives CDR1 DFQATT, CDR2 SNEGSKA (reference sequence). CDR3 size: 15 residues. Points from the study as a whole: The model's prediction of ophthalmopathy progression had approximately 67% sensitivity and approximately 77% specificity.

Regarding this clonotype: Its antigen is not identified.

Moderate-to-severe activity, with CAS ≥3, NOSPECS ≥4 and duration under 3 months, characterized the donors with ophthalmopathy. PBMCs were density-gradient isolated from 10 ml fresh blood. Amplification of TCR beta CDR3 regions used RNA transcripts. After a first-round RT-PCR with HTBI primers, a second-round multiplex PCR was run. TCRdb recomputed calls from the multiplex PCR reads with MiXCR, one row per CDR3 protein. The sample contains some 240,000 distinct CDR3 sequences, 45% of which appear only once. The chain joins TRBV20-1 to TRBJ2-3; D not certain. The receptor comes from an adult man with Graves' ophthalmopathy. Sequenced input: peripheral blood. CDR3 sequence: CSAPGTLMSTDTQYF. Here the CDR3 DNA reads TGCAGTGCCCCTGGAACGTTAATGAGCACAGATACGCAGTATTTT.